The sequence of this TCR beta chain was determined in a study of Graves' ophthalmopathy and Graves' hyperthyroidism. Moderately to severely active ophthalmopathy under 3 months, CAS at least 3, NOSPECS at least 4. Fresh peripheral blood, 10 ml, was the PBMC source. Beta-chain TCR CDR3 regions were amplified from RNA transcripts. RT-PCR with HTBI primers came first, then second-round multiplex PCR. TCRdb passed the multiplex PCR reads through MiXCR, listing each CDR3 protein once. The data contain 150,000 to 200,000 distinct CDR3 sequences, approximately 40% of them seen just once; the ten biggest clones take up approximately 8.9%. J was trimmed by 9 bases and V by 5 bases; bases with no gene match: 7. The length of the CDR3 is 13 residues. CDR1 is SGHVS and CDR2 is FNYEAQ in the germline V gene.

Sequencing was performed on peripheral blood. The rearrangement joins TRBV7-6 to TRBJ2-7, with 10 bases aligning to TRBD1. This TCR came from a man aged 25 to 45 with Graves' ophthalmopathy. The CDR3 region has the DNA TGTGCCAGCAGCCGGACAGGGGGGTTCCGGCAGTACTTC. Translating it yields CASSRTGGFRQYF.